The 30 T cell receptor beta chains in this list originate from one sample, sequenced in a study of vaccination and CD4 T cells after COVID-19. Sequenced with the Oncomine TCR Beta short-read assay was DNA taken from cultured CD4+ T cells. Each CDR3 protein is one row after TCRdb ran MiXCR on the PCR reads. The sample holds about 17,000 distinct CDR3 sequences; 55% are singletons and the top ten take about 9.1%. No antigen is known for these receptors. Sample treatment: approximately 10-day PBMC culture with coronavirus spike peptide pools or control peptides (ViraFEST assay). The material sequenced was CD4+ T cells from blood, cultured in vitro. Receptor source: a human donor who had recovered from COVID-19.

This chain links TRBV11-2 with TRBJ2-1; tentatively, D is TRBD2 (6 bases). CDR3 length equals 15 residues. The V and J ends lost 6 bases and 5 bases respectively, with 17 bases between them. Germline V gene sequence: CDR1 SGHAT, CDR2 FQNNGV. The DNA of the CDR3 is TGTGCCAGCAGTCGGGAGTACGGGATCCACAATGAGCAGTTCTTC. As protein: CASSREYGIHNEQFF.

This chain joins TRBV21-1 and TRBJ1-2; TRBD1 was called by the table and not checked on the DNA. TRBV21-1 is assigned pseudogene status. CDR3 length: 16 amino acids. The CDR3 DNA reads as TGTGCCAGCAGCACGGCCCGGACAGGGGTTAACTATGGCTACACCTTC. Encoded protein: CASSTARTGVNYGYTF.

The J gene is TRBJ1-1, the V gene TRBV27; D is unresolved. The germline V gene encodes CDR1 MNHEY and CDR2 SMNVEV (reference sequence). The CDR3 length is 14 residues. The ends were cut back, 6 bases at V and 3 bases at J, with 14 bases in the middle. Here the CDR3 reads CASSPRKRYTEAFF. CDR3 in DNA: TGTGCCAGCAGCCCCCGGAAGAGATACACTGAAGCTTTCTTT.

The chain couples TRBV30 to TRBJ2-1; D is possibly TRBD1 (5 bases). The CDR3 has 14 residues. V dropped 2 bases and J dropped 0 bases, with 8 bases sitting between them. Germline CDR1 and CDR2: GTSNPN and SVGIG (reference sequence). CDR3 loop: CAWSRGGSYNEQFF. CDR3 DNA sequence: TGTGCCTGGAGTAGGGGCGGCTCCTACAATGAGCAGTTCTTC.

The chain recombines TRBV20-1 with TRBJ2-5, with 8 bases aligning to TRBD1. Germline CDR1 and CDR2: DFQATT and SNEGSKA (reference sequence). The trim removed 6 bases at V and 4 bases at J, leaving 19 bases unmatched. This CDR3 has 17 residues. The CDR3 here is CSARSIGGQAWGETQYF. CDR3 DNA: TGCAGTGCGCGCTCGATTGGGGGACAGGCTTGGGGAGAGACCCAGTACTTC.

This clonotype was picked up a small number of times. The chain joins TRBV5-4 to TRBJ2-3; TRBD1 or TRBD2 may be the D gene (7 bases each). The germline V and J ends were trimmed by 9 bases and 2 bases, with 19 bases remaining between them. The germline CDR1 and CDR2 sequences are SGHNT and YYREEE (reference sequence). The CDR3 contains 15 residues. The DNA of the CDR3 is TGTGCCACCAGGGGGGGATCTTTCTCCACAGATACGCAGTATTTT. Its translation is CATRGGSFSTDTQYF.

This clonotype counts as medium-sized. The rearrangement links TRBV20-1 to TRBJ2-3; D uncertain. V lost 4 bases and J lost 4, with 18 bases in between. The CDR3 is made up of 15 amino acids. Germline V gene data show CDR1 as DFQATT and CDR2 as SNEGSKA (reference sequence). CDR3 in DNA: TGCAGTGCTACACCGCCCACGGTCAAGGCAGATACGCAGTATTTT. Its translation: CSATPPTVKADTQYF.

This chain connects TRBV10-3 to TRBJ2-3; 7 bases agree with TRBD2. The V gene's germline CDR1 is ENHRY and CDR2 SYGVKD. J was trimmed by 6 bases and V by 0 bases; bases with no gene match: 15. This CDR3 region has 18 residues. The CDR3 sequence is CAISESFLVAGEGDTQYF. As DNA, the CDR3 is TGTGCCATCAGTGAGTCCTTCCTAGTGGCGGGAGAGGGGGATACGCAGTATTTT.

V and J are TRBV6-1 and TRBJ2-5; D gene uncertain. Germline V gene data show CDR1 as MNHNS and CDR2 as SASEGT. This CDR3 has 18 residues. V lost 0 bases and J lost 0, with 17 bases in between. CDR3 sequence reads: CASSEAHASGPNQETQYF. CDR3 nucleotides: TGTGCCAGCAGTGAAGCGCACGCTTCCGGGCCTAACCAAGAGACCCAGTACTTC.

The chain combines TRBV27 with TRBJ2-1; D ambiguous. The CDR3 covers 13 residues. CDR1 and CDR2 from the germline V gene are MNHEY and SMNVEV (reference sequence). V lost 1 base to trimming and J lost 8 bases, with 9 bases between them. The CDR3 region has the DNA TGTGCCAGCAGTTTATACCCAGGACATGAGCAGTTCTTC. This encodes CASSLYPGHEQFF.

The rearrangement joins TRBV29-1 to TRBJ1-2; D may be TRBD1 (5 bases). The V end was cut by 4 bases, the J end by 6 bases, with 15 bases between. The CDR3 has 13 amino acids. The germline V gene encodes CDR1 SQVTM and CDR2 ANQGSEA. CDR3 sequence reads: CSVAVGVRDGYTF. The CDR3 DNA reads as TGCAGCGTTGCCGTGGGGGTCAGGGATGGCTACACCTTC. The full variable domain, its missing parts supplied by reference TRBV29-1 and TRBJ1-2, is SAVISQKPSRDICQRGTSLTIQCQVDSQVTMMFWYRQQPGQSLTLIATANQGSEATYESGFVIDKFPISRPNLTFSTLTVSNMSPEDSSIYLCSVAVGVRDGYTFGSGTRLTVV.

The chain carries TRBV9 and TRBJ1-1; no reliable D call. Germline CDR1 reads SGDLS; CDR2 reads YYNGEE. The ends were cut back, 0 bases at V and 5 bases at J, with 14 bases in the middle. This CDR3 region has 15 residues. The CDR3 DNA follows: TGTGCCAGCAGCGTAGGGGTCAGACAAGGGACTGAAGCTTTCTTT. Residues: CASSVGVRQGTEAFF. The full variable domain, its missing parts supplied by reference TRBV9 and TRBJ1-1, is DSGVTQTPKHLITATGQRVTLRCSPRSGDLSVYWYQQSLDQGLQFLIQYYNGEERAKGNILERFSAQQFPDLHSELNLSSLELGDSALYFCASSVGVRQGTEAFFGQGTRLTVV.

This chain connects TRBV12-3 or TRBV12-4 to TRBJ2-1, with TRBD2 matching 15 bases. V was pared by 3 bases and J by 13 bases, with 7 bases of the junction left unmatched. The CDR3 contains 15 residues. The CDR3 protein is CASSFSGLAGGGQFF. CDR3 DNA: TGTGCCAGCAGTTTCTCCGGACTAGCGGGAGGGGGTCAGTTCTTC.

The V and J genes are TRBV6-5 and TRBJ2-5, with 9 bases fitting TRBD1. This CDR3 region has 15 residues. Germline V gene lookup returns CDR1 MNHEY and CDR2 SVGAGI. Trimming took 0 bases from V and 4 from J; bases not matched to a gene: 3. In DNA form, the CDR3 reads TGTGCCAGCAGTTACTCAGGGACAGGGCTAGAGACCCAGTACTTC. Protein sequence: CASSYSGTGLETQYF.

This clonotype appeared a few times. The rearrangement uses TRBV10-1 and TRBJ2-3; 7 nucleotides match TRBD2. The V segment lost 10 bases and the J segment 1 base; nucleotides outside the gene matches: 20. The CDR3 is 18 residues long. The V gene's germline CDR1 is WNHNN and CDR2 SYGVQD (reference sequence). The chain's CDR3 is CAIPRLAKHRDGTDTQYF. The CDR3 DNA follows: TGCGCCATCCCAAGACTAGCCAAGCACAGAGATGGCACAGATACGCAGTATTTT.

This clonotype was picked up one time. This sequence joins TRBV5-1 and TRBJ1-2; a weak D match, TRBD1 (6 bases). With 0 bases removed from V and 7 bases from J, the gap between germline ends came to 16 bases. The length of the CDR3 is 15 residues. CDR1 is SGHRS and CDR2 is YFSETQ in the germline V gene. CDR3 residues: CASSLAQGGLGGYTF. CDR3 sequence (DNA): TGCGCCAGCAGCTTGGCACAGGGAGGACTAGGTGGCTACACCTTC.

In its sample, this clonotype was seen a few times. The rearrangement links TRBV10-3 to TRBJ1-1; D is perhaps TRBD1 (6 bases). The V gene lost 5 bases and the J gene lost 1 base, with 11 bases spanning the gap. Germline V gene data show CDR1 as ENHRY and CDR2 as SYGVKD. This CDR3 region has 14 residues. Here the CDR3 reads CAISSGVSNTEAFF. The CDR3 DNA is TGTGCCATCAGTTCAGGGGTTTCGAACACTGAAGCTTTCTTT.

This clonotype was detected a few times. The chain has TRBV20-1 and TRBJ1-2; 9 bases align to TRBD1. From germline, CDR1 is DFQATT and CDR2 SNEGSKA (reference sequence). This CDR3 is 16 amino acids long. With V trimmed by 0 bases and J by 2 bases, 7 bases remained unmatched. For the CDR3, the DNA is TGCAGTGCTAGAGATCAACGGGGACAGGGAAACTATGGCTACACCTTC. Its protein product is CSARDQRGQGNYGYTF.

The chain joins TRBV7-2 to TRBJ2-3; D perhaps matches TRBD1 (6 bases). V shed 4 bases and J shed 2 bases, with 16 bases lying between them. The CDR3 totals 16 residues. Germline assignment: CDR1 SGHTA and CDR2 FQGNSA. The CDR3 loop reads CASSSDSGATTDTQYF. The CDR3 nucleotides are TGTGCCAGCAGCTCAGACTCAGGGGCGACCACAGATACGCAGTATTTT.

This chain joins TRBV5-1 and TRBJ2-3; 9 bases fit TRBD1. Germline V lookup: CDR1 SGHRS, CDR2 YFSETQ. Trimming removed 6 bases from V and 4 bases from J; junction bases left unmatched: 6. The CDR3 covers 14 residues. Here the CDR3 DNA reads TGCGCCAGCACCACAGGGGGCACCCCAGATACGCAGTATTTT. Residues: CASTTGGTPDTQYF.

V is TRBV7-7 and J is TRBJ2-1; a possible D gene is TRBD1 (6 bases). The V end was cut by 5 bases, the J end by 4 bases, with 12 bases between. This CDR3 is built from 14 residues. The V gene's germline CDR1 is SSHAT and CDR2 FNYEAQ (reference sequence). CDR3 protein: CASSTTDSYNEQFF. The CDR3 nucleotides read TGTGCCAGCAGCACAACGGACAGTTACAATGAGCAGTTCTTC.

The V gene is TRBV6-2 or TRBV6-3, the J gene TRBJ1-5, with D maybe TRBD1 (5 bases). The germline CDR1 and CDR2 sequences are MNHEY and SVGEGT. CDR3 length equals 12 residues. V was pared by 8 bases and J by 2 bases, with 7 bases between. The CDR3 region has the DNA TGTGCCAGCGGGGACGGCAATCAGCCCCAGCATTTT. Its translation: CASGDGNQPQHF.

This clonotype has more than one count but fewer than ten. The rearrangement joins TRBV24-1 to TRBJ2-3; 16 positions match TRBD2. The CDR3 has 18 amino acids. CDR1 is KGHDR, CDR2 SFDVKD, per germline. With 9 bases clipped from V and 3 bases from J, the junction kept 11 bases outside the gene matches. DNA of the CDR3: TGTGCCACCGGCGCCGGGACTAGCGGGAGGGGATCGACAGATACGCAGTATTTT. Its translation: CATGAGTSGRGSTDTQYF.

The chain links TRBV2 to TRBJ2-5, with D perhaps matching TRBD1 or TRBD2 (5 bases each). V was pared by 4 bases and J by 4 bases, with 19 bases between. CDR1 SNHLY and CDR2 FYNNEI come from the germline V gene. The CDR3 sequence is 16 residues long. CDR3 residues: CASSGVSRAEGETQYF. The CDR3 DNA follows: TGTGCCAGCAGTGGCGTCAGCAGGGCCGAGGGAGAGACCCAGTACTTC.

The chain combines TRBV12-5 with TRBJ1-1; no clear D. Germline V lookup: CDR1 LGHNT, CDR2 FRNRAP. V lost 2 bases, J lost 0 bases, and 13 bases lay in between. This CDR3 has 16 residues. CDR3 coding DNA: TGTGCTAGTGGTTTGTTGGAGGTCAGGATGAACACTGAAGCTTTCTTT. It is translated as CASGLLEVRMNTEAFF.

This clonotype has more than one count but fewer than ten. The chain uses TRBV7-6 and TRBJ2-3, with D perhaps matching TRBD1 (7 bases). The CDR3 has 16 residues. Germline V lookup: CDR1 SGHVS, CDR2 FNYEAQ. V dropped 4 bases and J dropped 0 bases, with 14 bases sitting between them. The DNA of the CDR3 is TGTGCCAGCAGCTATACAGGGGCGGGGAGCACAGATACGCAGTATTTT. Translated: CASSYTGAGSTDTQYF.

This clonotype has only a few counts. The chain carries TRBV2 and TRBJ1-5; TRBD1 agrees at 11 bases. Germline values: CDR1 SNHLY, CDR2 FYNNEI. This CDR3 has 17 amino acids. Losses at the gene ends were 6 bases for V and 0 bases for J; bases not matched to a gene: 7. CDR3 loop: CASRVGTGGYSNQPQHF. CDR3 nucleotides: TGTGCCAGCAGGGTCGGGACAGGGGGTTATAGCAATCAGCCCCAGCATTTT.

The chain links TRBV12-3 or TRBV12-4 to TRBJ2-1; the D gene is possibly TRBD2 (6 bases). This CDR3 spans 11 amino acids. Trimming pared 7 bases from V and 10 bases from J, leaving 11 bases between. CDR3 DNA: TGTGCCAGCACCTCTGGACTAGAGCAGTTCTTC. Its protein product is CASTSGLEQFF.

The chain couples TRBV6-2 or TRBV6-3 to TRBJ2-1; no definite D call. Trimming took 8 bases from V and 5 from J, leaving 19 bases between them. Germline assignment: CDR1 MNHEY and CDR2 SVGEGT. CDR3 size: 15 residues. The CDR3 DNA reads TGTGCCAGCTCCCTTATGGCCTTCCTAAACAATGAGCAGTTCTTC. The encoded protein is CASSLMAFLNNEQFF.

This clonotype was seen more than once but under ten times. V gene TRBV2 combines with J gene TRBJ1-1; possibly TRBD1 for D (5 bases). The CDR3 totals 12 residues. Trimming removed 6 bases from V and 0 bases from J, with 5 bases in between. Per germline, CDR1 SNHLY and CDR2 FYNNEI. CDR3 loop: CASRGLNTEAFF. The CDR3 DNA reads as TGTGCCAGCAGGGGGCTGAACACTGAAGCTTTCTTT.